Sequencing of this T cell receptor (beta chain) was carried out in a study of PD-1 blockade in classical Hodgkin lymphoma. Study-wide findings and caveats: Among the patients, those starting nivolumab under 1 year after ASCT were excluded. Complete responders started with a diversity level that resembled newly diagnosed patients at baseline. Relative to healthy donors, newly diagnosed patients reportedly had lower baseline TCR diversity, which was reported as lower still in relapsed/refractory patients.

Germline CDR1 and CDR2: SEHNR and FQNEAQ (reference sequence). This CDR3 contains 15 residues. The ends were cut back, 4 bases at V and 6 bases at J, with 16 bases in the middle. As regards this clone: The antigen is unknown.

Sequenced by immunoSEQ multiplex PCR; TCRdb stores in-frame clones only, minus some. The data show 50,000 or so clones, approximately 70% seen once. All trial patients relapsed after autologous stem cell transplantation. Material: peripheral blood mononuclear cells (PBMCs), obtained before the second cycle of nivolumab. The chain employs TRBV7-9 and TRBJ1-5; D gene ambiguous. The receptor was isolated from a human donor with classical Hodgkin lymphoma. The DNA for the CDR3 is TGTGCCAGCAGCTCGGGCCCAGGACGTGGTCAGCCCCAGCATTTT. Translated, it gives CASSSGPGRGQPQHF.